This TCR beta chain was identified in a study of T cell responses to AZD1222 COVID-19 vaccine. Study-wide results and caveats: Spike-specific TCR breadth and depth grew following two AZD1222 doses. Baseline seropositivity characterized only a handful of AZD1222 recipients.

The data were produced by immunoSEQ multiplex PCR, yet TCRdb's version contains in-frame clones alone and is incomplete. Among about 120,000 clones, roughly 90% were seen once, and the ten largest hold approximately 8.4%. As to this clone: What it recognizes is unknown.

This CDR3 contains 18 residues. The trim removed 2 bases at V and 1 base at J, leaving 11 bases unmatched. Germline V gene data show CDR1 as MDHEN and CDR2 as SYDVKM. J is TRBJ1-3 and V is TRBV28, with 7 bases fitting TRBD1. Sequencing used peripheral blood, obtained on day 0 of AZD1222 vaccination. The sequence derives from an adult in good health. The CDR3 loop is CASSLLRATGSSGNTIYF. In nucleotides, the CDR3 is TGTGCCAGCAGTTTACTTAGGGCGACAGGGTCTTCTGGAAACACCATATATTTT. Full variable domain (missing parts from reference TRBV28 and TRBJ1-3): DVKVTQSSRYLVKRTGEKVFLECVQDMDHENMFWYRQDPGLGLRLIYFSYDVKMKEKGDIPEGYSVSREKKERFSLILESASTNQTSMYLCASSLLRATGSSGNTIYFGEGSWLTVV.